The 21 T cell receptor beta chains below all came from one sample that was sequenced in a study of T cell responses to AZD1222 COVID-19 vaccine. Sequencing used immunoSEQ multiplex PCR; TCRdb keeps in-frame clones, though not all of them. The table includes approximately 160,000 clones, more than 85% detected once. Sequencing was performed on peripheral blood, taken on day 0 of AZD1222 vaccination. The receptors stem from an adult in good health.

This chain joins TRBV6-2 or TRBV6-3 and TRBJ2-1; TRBD1 agrees at 7 bases. The V gene's germline CDR1 is MNHEY and CDR2 SVGEGT. The CDR3 consists of 15 residues. The V gene end was trimmed by 6 bases and the J gene end by 5 bases; junction bases not matched to a gene: 10. CDR3 sequence: CASSLLRGSHNEQFF. The CDR3 region has the DNA TGTGCCAGCAGCCTACTCAGGGGGAGCCACAATGAGCAGTTCTTC.

The genes are TRBV6-5 and TRBJ1-3, with D perhaps matching TRBD1 (6 bases). The V end was cut by 8 bases, the J end by 4 bases, with 15 bases between. CDR3 size: 14 residues. Germline values: CDR1 MNHEY, CDR2 SVGAGI. CDR3 in amino acids: CASLGGAGGNTIYF. CDR3 nucleotides: TGTGCCAGCCTTGGGGGCGCAGGGGGAAACACCATATATTTT.

The chain carries TRBV24-1 and TRBJ1-5, with TRBD1 identical over 10 bases. With 3 bases clipped from V and 5 bases from J, the junction kept 3 bases outside the gene matches. The CDR3 totals 15 residues. From germline, CDR1 is KGHDR and CDR2 SFDVKD. The CDR3 spells CATSDGGTGDQPQHF. The CDR3 region has the DNA TGTGCCACCAGTGATGGCGGGACAGGGGATCAGCCCCAGCATTTT.

The J gene is TRBJ1-6, the V gene TRBV5-6; D is ambiguous. The CDR3 runs to 16 residues. The germline gives CDR1 SGHDT, CDR2 YYEEEE. V was shortened by 1 base and J by 0 bases, with 8 bases between the two germline ends. The CDR3 DNA is TGTGCCAGCAGCTTGTACGGGCCCTCCTATAATTCACCCCTCCACTTT. Its protein is CASSLYGPSYNSPLHF.

The chain recombines TRBV5-1 with TRBJ1-4; 7 positions match TRBD1. The CDR3 is 16 amino acids. Germline CDR1 reads SGHRS; CDR2 reads YFSETQ. With V trimmed by 1 base and J by 5 bases, 8 bases remained unmatched. CDR3 sequence (DNA): TGCGCCAGCAGCTTGCGGGGACAGCAACCCAATGAAAAACTGTTTTTT. Translated: CASSLRGQQPNEKLFF.

The CDR3 region has the DNA TGTGCCAGCAGCCAAGAGGGCTTGGGGAGGGATACGCAGTATTTT. Protein: CASSQEGLGRDTQYF. V and J are TRBV3-1 (or the pseudogene TRBV3-2) and TRBJ2-3, with a weak D call TRBD2 (6 bases). Trimming shortened V by 0 bases and J by 6 bases, and 13 bases separated the two germline ends. The CDR3 totals 15 residues. The germline V gene has CDR1 LGHDT and CDR2 YNNKEL (reference sequence).

The chain uses TRBV24-1 and TRBJ2-3; 7 bases are shared with TRBD2. With 6 bases clipped from V and 0 bases from J, the junction kept 2 bases outside the gene matches. This CDR3 spans 14 amino acids. Per the germline V gene, CDR1 is KGHDR and CDR2 is SFDVKD. This CDR3 is CATSSGASTDTQYF. In DNA form, the CDR3 reads TGTGCCACCAGTAGCGGGGCTAGCACAGATACGCAGTATTTT.

This sequence joins TRBV12-5 and TRBJ1-1; TRBD1 agrees at 7 bases. V shed 7 bases and J 2 bases; nucleotides not matched to a gene: 7. CDR3 length: 14 amino acids. Per germline, CDR1 LGHNT and CDR2 FRNRAP. The CDR3: CASETGQLNTEAFF. The CDR3 nucleotides read TGTGCTAGTGAGACGGGACAGCTAAACACTGAAGCTTTCTTT. The variable domain in full, with the rest retrieved from reference TRBV12-5 and TRBJ1-1, is DARVTQTPRHKVTEMGQEVTMRCQPILGHNTVFWYRQTMMQGLELLAYFRNRAPLDDSGMPKDRFSAEMPDATLATLKIQPSEPRDSAVYFCASETGQLNTEAFFGQGTRLTVV.

The rearrangement links TRBV19 to TRBJ1-1; maybe TRBD1 (5 bases). CDR3 length: 17 amino acids. Germline lookup yields CDR1 LNHDA and CDR2 SQIVND (reference sequence). V dropped 10 bases and J dropped 4 bases, with 28 bases sitting between them. The chain's CDR3 is CATRTAGFLPRGTEAFF. The DNA of the CDR3 is TGTGCCACCCGAACCGCAGGATTTCTTCCGAGGGGCACTGAAGCTTTCTTT.

This clone turned up a few times. This sequence joins TRBV30 and TRBJ2-6; D perhaps matches TRBD2 (5 bases). CDR3 size: 14 residues. The germline CDR1 and CDR2 sequences are GTSNPN and SVGIG (reference sequence). V lost 5 bases and J 4 bases, leaving 12 bases between the germline ends. CDR3 nucleotides: TGTGCCTGGGGGAGATCCACCGGGGCCAACGTCCTGACTTTC. Translated, it gives CAWGRSTGANVLTF.

The chain recombines TRBV6-5 with TRBJ1-2, with D possibly TRBD1 on 5 matching bases. Germline V gene lookup returns CDR1 MNHEY and CDR2 SVGAGI. CDR3 length: 16 amino acids. Trimming removed 0 bases from V and 5 bases from J, with 16 bases in between. Here the CDR3 reads CASSYSISLGPYGYTF. CDR3 coding DNA: TGTGCCAGCAGTTACTCGATCTCACTGGGACCTTATGGCTACACCTTC.

This chain links TRBV9 with TRBJ1-1; tentative D call: TRBD1 (6 bases). CDR1 SGDLS and CDR2 YYNGEE come from the germline V gene. The V and J ends lost 4 bases and 11 bases respectively, with 18 bases between them. This CDR3 is built from 13 residues. CDR3 loop: CASSRMDVGAAFF. The CDR3 DNA reads TGTGCCAGCAGCCGTATGGACGTGGGGGCGGCTTTCTTT. Full variable domain (remainder filled in from reference TRBV9 and TRBJ1-1): DSGVTQTPKHLITATGQRVTLRCSPRSGDLSVYWYQQSLDQGLQFLIQYYNGEERAKGNILERFSAQQFPDLHSELNLSSLELGDSALYFCASSRMDVGAAFFGQGTRLTVV.

The chain is built from TRBV29-1 and TRBJ2-1, with D possibly matching TRBD2 (5 bases). The germline gives CDR1 SQVTM, CDR2 ANQGSEA. The CDR3 is made up of 14 amino acids. Trimming stripped 1 base from V and 0 bases from J, with 7 bases between. CDR3 region: CSVEAGSSYNEQFF. CDR3 nucleotides: TGCAGCGTTGAAGCGGGGAGCTCCTACAATGAGCAGTTCTTC.

The V call is TRBV13, the J call TRBJ2-1, with no clear D. The germline V gene has CDR1 PRHDT and CDR2 FYEKMQ (reference sequence). Trimming took off 0 bases at V and 5 bases at J, with 5 bases between the two ends. The CDR3 length is 13 residues. This chain's CDR3 is CASSLGANNEQFF. In nucleotides, the CDR3 is TGTGCCAGCAGCTTAGGGGCTAACAATGAGCAGTTCTTC.

The chain employs TRBV28 and TRBJ2-7, with D unresolved. CDR3 size: 14 residues. Trimming took off 6 bases at V and 0 bases at J, with 12 bases between the two ends. Germline V gene lookup returns CDR1 MDHEN and CDR2 SYDVKM. The CDR3 nucleotides read TGTGCCAGCAGCGGGCCTGGGCACTCCTACGAGCAGTACTTC. Encoded protein: CASSGPGHSYEQYF.

The chain combines TRBV28 with TRBJ1-5; no reliable D call. Germline V gene data show CDR1 as MDHEN and CDR2 as SYDVKM. The CDR3 runs 12 residues. V was trimmed by 3 bases and J by 6 bases, leaving 6 bases between them. CDR3 nucleotide sequence: TGTGCCAGCAGTTTCCCCCTTCAGCCCCAGCATTTT. Its protein product is CASSFPLQPQHF.

The chain combines TRBV2 with TRBJ1-4, with a possible D match to TRBD1 (6 bases). The CDR3 runs to 12 residues. Looked up from germline, CDR1 is SNHLY and CDR2 is FYNNEI. V lost 6 bases and J 11 bases, leaving 13 bases between the germline ends. The CDR3, as DNA: TGTGCCAGCAGGATACAGGGAAACAAACTGTTTTTT. Translated: CASRIQGNKLFF.

V usage is TRBV10-3 and J usage is TRBJ1-1, with D perhaps matching TRBD1 (6 bases). V was cut by 3 bases and J by 5 bases, with 7 bases left in between. Germline loops: CDR1 ENHRY, CDR2 SYGVKD. The CDR3 has 12 amino acids. The CDR3 DNA is TGTGCCATCAGTGAACAGGGAACTGAAGCTTTCTTT. Translation gives CAISEQGTEAFF.

CDR3 in DNA: TGTGCCAGCAGCAAACCGAGTCTGAACACTGAAGCTTTCTTT. Residues: CASSKPSLNTEAFF. The chain employs TRBV21-1 and TRBJ1-1. TRBV21-1 is a pseudogene locus. The CDR3 consists of 14 residues.

V and J are TRBV19 and TRBJ1-6; 7 nucleotides agree with TRBD1. The CDR3 covers 14 residues. The ends lost 10 bases at V and 5 bases at J; junction bases unmatched: 8. Germline V gives CDR1 LNHDA, CDR2 SQIVND (reference sequence). The CDR3 nucleotides are TGTGCCACCAACAGGGGCTTCAATAATTCACCCCTCCACTTT. Protein: CATNRGFNNSPLHF. The variable domain in full, completed from reference TRBV19 and TRBJ1-6, reads DGGITQSPKYLFRKEGQNVTLSCEQNLNHDAMYWYRQDPGQGLRLIYYSQIVNDFQKGDIAEGYSVSREKKESFPLTVTSAQKNPTAFYLCATNRGFNNSPLHFGNGTRLTVT.

The chain employs TRBV12-5 and TRBJ2-2; D unclear. The CDR3 loop spans 13 amino acids. CDR1 is LGHNT and CDR2 is FRNRAP in the germline V gene. Trimming removed 1 base from V and 7 bases from J, with 7 bases in between. As DNA, the CDR3 is TGTGCTAGTGGTTTGGGAACCCACGGGGAGCTGTTTTTT. Protein product: CASGLGTHGELFF.